Below are 9 T cell receptor beta chains sequenced from a single sample in a study of T cells in Graves' hyperthyroidism and ophthalmopathy. What was amplified from RNA transcripts were TCR beta CDR3 regions. With the HTBI primer set, the TCR CDR3 went through a first round of RT-PCR. TCRdb analysed the multiplex PCR reads with MiXCR anew, one entry per CDR3 protein. This sample has 550,000 to 850,000 distinct CDR3 sequences, with around 20% found just once. The sequencing sample was made of blood. The receptors were sampled from a woman in her forties or fifties with Graves' hyperthyroidism that later progressed to Graves' ophthalmopathy.

This clonotype occurred a few times. This chain connects TRBV29-1 to TRBJ1-4; 7 positions agree with TRBD1. Trimming cost V 7 bases and J 0 bases; bases outside gene matches: 5. Germline CDR1 is SQVTM and CDR2 is ANQGSEA. The CDR3 is 14 amino acids. The DNA of the CDR3 is TGCAGCGCCCAGACAGGGTCAACTAATGAAAAACTGTTTTTT. Encoded protein: CSAQTGSTNEKLFF.

This clonotype was found many times. This chain connects TRBV7-3 to TRBJ2-3, with 8 bases lining up with TRBD2. The CDR3 is 15 amino acids. Germline V lookup: CDR1 SGHTA, CDR2 FQGTGA. Trimming removed 5 bases from V and 5 bases from J; junction bases left unmatched: 9. The CDR3 DNA is TGTGCCAGCAGCCACCCGGCGGGGGGCGGAGATACGCAGTATTTT. This gives the protein CASSHPAGGGDTQYF.

This clonotype was detected a few times. The J gene is TRBJ1-1, the V gene TRBV19; D gene ambiguous. Trimming pared 7 bases from V and 1 base from J, leaving 10 bases between. Per germline, CDR1 LNHDA and CDR2 SQIVND (reference sequence). This CDR3 is built from 13 residues. The CDR3 reads CASTKRGNTEAFF. The CDR3 nucleotides read TGTGCCAGTACCAAACGGGGGAACACTGAAGCTTTCTTT.

The chain combines TRBV9 with TRBJ1-2; TRBD1 might be the D (5 bases). The CDR3 length is 15 residues. V was shortened by 0 bases and J by 0 bases, with 9 bases between the two germline ends. From germline, CDR1 is SGDLS and CDR2 YYNGEE. The CDR3 DNA reads as TGTGCCAGCAGCGTAGGTCCAGGGACTAACTATGGCTACACCTTC. This gives the protein CASSVGPGTNYGYTF.

A note on this clonotype: This could be a read error, since a much larger clone is one nucleotide away. The rearrangement uses TRBV6-1 and TRBJ2-5; D call uncertain. The CDR3 covers 15 residues. Germline V lookup: CDR1 MNHNS, CDR2 SASEGT. The V end lost 6 bases, the J end lost 4 bases, and 18 bases lay between the germline ends. This chain's CDR3 is CASSDQHWYPETQYF. The CDR3 nucleotides are TGTGCCAGCAGCGACCAACATTGGTACCCAGAGACCCAGTACTTC.

This sequence joins TRBV19 and TRBJ1-1; D is perhaps TRBD1 (5 bases). The CDR3 has 14 amino acids. The germline CDR1 and CDR2 sequences are LNHDA and SQIVND (reference sequence). V lost 7 bases and J 3 bases, leaving 15 bases between the germline ends. The CDR3 spells CASTPGLTYTEAFF. As DNA, the CDR3 is TGTGCCAGTACCCCGGGACTAACTTACACTGAAGCTTTCTTT.

This chain joins TRBV19 and TRBJ1-4; weak D call: TRBD1 (5 bases). The germline CDR1 and CDR2 sequences are LNHDA and SQIVND (reference sequence). The CDR3 is 14 residues long. Deletions cut 3 bases from V and 5 bases from J, with 10 bases between. The CDR3 sequence is CASSIAGRNEKLFF. For the CDR3, the DNA is TGTGCCAGTAGTATTGCAGGGCGGAATGAAAAACTGTTTTTT.

This sequence joins TRBV27 and TRBJ1-5, with D perhaps matching TRBD1 (6 bases). The germline V gene encodes CDR1 MNHEY and CDR2 SMNVEV (reference sequence). The V end was cut by 5 bases, the J end by 6 bases, with 14 bases between. This CDR3 has 14 residues. This chain's CDR3 is CASSPRTGSQPQHF. The CDR3, as DNA: TGTGCCAGCAGTCCGCGAACAGGGAGTCAGCCCCAGCATTTT.

This sequence joins TRBV4-2 and TRBJ2-6; unclear D gene. Trimming pared 4 bases from V and 2 bases from J, leaving 9 bases between. The CDR3 runs 15 residues. CDR1 is LGHNA and CDR2 is YNFKEQ in the germline V gene. The CDR3 nucleotides read TGTGCCAGCAGCCCGAAACGTCCTGGGGCCAACGTCCTGACTTTC. It codes for CASSPKRPGANVLTF.